What follows describes a single TCR beta chain. The antigen is unknown. Study-level points and caveats: In terms of TCR gene usage, tumor memory CD4+ T cells clustered together with blood and lymph node memory CD4+ cells, as well as with lymph node naive CD4+ cells.

TCRdb fed the 5' RACE reads into MiXCR, producing one record per CDR3 protein. The sample carries about 57,000 distinct CDR3 sequences, around a quarter recorded once. Memory CD4+ cells were defined as CD4+CD45RO+CD25-. The source material was tumor-infiltrating memory CD4+ T cells sorted from the breast tumor. Subset indicated: memory CD4+ T cells, CD4+CD45RO+CD25-. The receptor comes from a female donor with breast cancer.

CDR3 residues: CASSDFAGTDTQYF. DNA for the CDR3: TGTGCCAGCAGCGACTTCGCAGGGACAGATACGCAGTATTTT. The chain links TRBV7-2 to TRBJ2-3; perhaps TRBD1 as D (5 bases). There are 14 residues in the CDR3. V shed 5 bases and J shed 3 bases, with 12 bases lying between them. Germline CDR1 SGHTA, CDR2 FQGNSA.